What follows are 21 T cell receptor beta chains derived from one specimen sequenced in a study of regulatory T cells in long-lasting Graves disease. Both iRepertoire HTBI primers and Arm-PCR of CDR3 regions were used to build the TCR beta libraries. TCRdb processed the multiplex PCR reads anew with MiXCR; each CDR3 protein has one entry. The sample includes 350,000 to 400,000 distinct CDR3 sequences, less than 20% of them seen just once. The sample's time point: newly diagnosed GD, antithyroid drugs for less than 3 months. After RNA was extracted from PBMCs, the TCR library was made from it. The sample in question was peripheral blood mononuclear cells (PBMCs), obtained at new diagnosis, from a patient treated with antithyroid drugs. The receptors shown here come from a female donor with Graves disease.

This clonotype was picked up a small number of times. The chain combines TRBV7-9 with TRBJ2-2; D not resolved. Germline loops: CDR1 SEHNR, CDR2 FQNEAQ (reference sequence). The CDR3 loop spans 15 amino acids. V was trimmed by 5 bases and J by 6 bases, leaving 16 bases between them. The CDR3 DNA sequence: TGTGCCAGCAGCCAAGCCGGGCCCCAAGCCGGGGAGCTGTTTTTT. It yields the protein CASSQAGPQAGELFF. The whole variable domain, filled in from reference TRBV7-9 and TRBJ2-2, reads DTGVSQNPRHKITKRGQNVTFRCDPISEHNRLYWYRQTLGQGPEFLTYFQNEAQLEKSRLLSDRFSAERPKGSFSTLEIQRTEQGDSAMYLCASSQAGPQAGELFFGEGSRLTVL.

This chain joins TRBV2 and TRBJ2-7, with a possible D match to TRBD2 (5 bases). This CDR3 has 12 amino acids. V was pared by 2 bases and J by 7 bases, with 9 bases between. Germline V gene sequence: CDR1 SNHLY, CDR2 FYNNEI. The CDR3, as DNA: TGTGCCAGCAGTGAATGGAGGAATGAGCAGTACTTC. Protein product: CASSEWRNEQYF. The full variable domain, rest sourced from reference TRBV2 and TRBJ2-7, is EPEVTQTPSHQVTQMGQEVILRCVPISNHLYFYWYRQILGQKVEFLVSFYNNEISEKSEIFDDQFSVERPDGSNFTLKIRSTKLEDSAMYFCASSEWRNEQYFGPGTRLTVT.

This clonotype was observed many times. The chain has TRBV15 and TRBJ1-3; D unresolved. In germline, CDR1 is LNHNV, CDR2 YYDKDF (reference sequence). The CDR3 covers 17 residues. Trimming took off 0 bases at V and 0 bases at J, with 12 bases between the two ends. The CDR3 here is CATSREGMAGSGNTIYF. CDR3 nucleotide sequence: TGTGCCACCAGCAGAGAGGGAATGGCAGGCTCTGGAAACACCATATATTTT.

This clonotype was recorded at least ten times. The chain uses TRBV3-1 and TRBJ1-2, with TRBD1 matching over 10 bases. This CDR3 is built from 14 residues. Germline CDR1 and CDR2: LGHDT and YNNKEL (reference sequence). V shed 1 base, J shed 6 bases, and the junction held 2 bases outside the gene matches. The CDR3 sequence: CASSQGQGADGYTF. CDR3 sequence (DNA): TGTGCCAGCAGCCAAGGACAGGGGGCGGATGGCTACACCTTC.

This clonotype was counted many times. The CDR3 DNA reads as TGTGCCAGCAGTTTTACAGGGGTCAACACTGAAGCTTTCTTT. Amino acids: CASSFTGVNTEAFF. The rearrangement uses TRBV28 and TRBJ1-1; TRBD1 matches at 7 bases. Germline CDR1 and CDR2: MDHEN and SYDVKM. This CDR3 region has 14 residues. V was pared by 3 bases and J by 2 bases, with 3 bases of the junction left unmatched.

The chain employs TRBV11-2 and TRBJ2-5; 7 bases fit TRBD1. Trimming cost V 7 bases and J 3 bases; bases outside gene matches: 8. The CDR3 spans 14 residues. Germline loops: CDR1 SGHAT, CDR2 FQNNGV. In DNA form, the CDR3 reads TGTGCCAGCAACTCCGGGACAGTGGAAGAGACCCAGTACTTC. The encoded protein is CASNSGTVEETQYF. Looking up the rest from reference TRBV11-2 and TRBJ2-5 gives the full variable domain: EAGVAQSPRYKIIEKRQSVAFWCNPISGHATLYWYQQILGQGPKLLIQFQNNGVVDDSQLPKDRFSAERLKGVDSTLKIQPAKLEDSAVYLCASNSGTVEETQYFGPGTRLLVL.

This clonotype has ten or more counts. The chain employs TRBV12-3 or TRBV12-4 and TRBJ2-7; D possibly matches TRBD1 or TRBD2 (6 bases each). The CDR3 covers 15 residues. V lost 4 bases and J lost 4, with 17 bases in between. The CDR3 region is CASSSPVEGGYEQYF. As DNA, the CDR3 is TGTGCCAGCAGTTCCCCAGTGGAGGGGGGTTACGAGCAGTACTTC.

In its sample, this clonotype was seen many times. This chain uses TRBV20-1 with TRBJ2-7; D unresolved. CDR3 length: 10 amino acids. Germline V lookup: CDR1 DFQATT, CDR2 SNEGSKA (reference sequence). Trimming shortened V by 0 bases and J by 7 bases, and 4 bases separated the two germline ends. Written as DNA, the CDR3 is TGCAGTGCTAGAGAAACGGAGCAGTACTTC. The encoded protein is CSARETEQYF.

This clonotype was seen many times. One junction end does not reproduce the germline sequence, and a read error may be involved. The rearrangement links TRBV6-2 or TRBV6-3 to TRBJ2-1; maybe TRBD1 (5 bases). The germline V gene has CDR1 MNHEY and CDR2 SVGEGT. This CDR3 comprises 16 residues. CDR3 sequence reads: CASSDSASGSYNEQFF. The CDR3, as DNA: TGTGCCAGCAGTGACTCAGCTTCAGGGTCCTACAATGAGCAGTTCTTC.

This clonotype was found many times. V usage is TRBV6-9 and J usage is TRBJ1-1; 7 bases line up with TRBD1. Germline V gene sequence: CDR1 MNHGY, CDR2 SVAAGI. V was clipped by 3 bases and J by 5 bases; unmatched bases: 9. The CDR3 runs 15 residues. CDR3 sequence (DNA): TGTGCCAGCAGTTACACTCGACAGGGAGGGACTGAAGCTTTCTTT. This gives the protein CASSYTRQGGTEAFF.

The V call is TRBV29-1, the J call TRBJ2-7; no clear D. The V gene's germline CDR1 is SQVTM and CDR2 ANQGSEA. CDR3 length: 14 amino acids. V dropped 6 bases and J dropped 7 bases, with 22 bases sitting between them. CDR3 amino acids: CSVVPPGRPGEQYF. The CDR3 region has the DNA TGCAGCGTCGTTCCCCCAGGTCGCCCCGGAGAGCAGTACTTC.

The V gene is TRBV5-4, the J gene TRBJ1-4, with 7 bases identical to TRBD1. This CDR3 has 17 residues. In germline, CDR1 is SGHNT, CDR2 YYREEE (reference sequence). V shed 4 bases and J 4 bases; nucleotides not matched to a gene: 13. CDR3 nucleotide sequence: TGTGCCAGCAGCACAACAGGGGACGTTGGAGATAATGAAAAACTGTTTTTT. Translated, it gives CASSTTGDVGDNEKLFF.

This clonotype was counted ten times or more. The chain recombines TRBV19 with TRBJ2-5; TRBD1 agrees at 7 bases. The CDR3 has 18 amino acids. The germline CDR1 and CDR2 sequences are LNHDA and SQIVND (reference sequence). V was pared by 3 bases and J by 1 base, with 14 bases of the junction left unmatched. The CDR3: CASSMWFGRDSVQETQYF. In DNA, the CDR3 is TGTGCCAGTAGTATGTGGTTTGGTCGGGACAGCGTCCAAGAGACCCAGTACTTC.

This clonotype was observed at least ten times. V is TRBV5-1 and J is TRBJ1-1; TRBD1 matches 9 bases. J was trimmed by 7 bases and V by 3 bases; bases with no gene match: 10. This CDR3 spans 15 amino acids. Germline CDR1 reads SGHRS; CDR2 reads YFSETQ. This CDR3 reads CASSSAGQGSIEAFF. The CDR3, as DNA: TGCGCCAGCAGCTCAGCCGGACAGGGGAGTATTGAAGCTTTCTTT. Full variable domain (remainder filled in from reference TRBV5-1 and TRBJ1-1): KAGVTQTPRYLIKTRGQQVTLSCSPISGHRSVSWYQQTPGQGLQFLFEYFSETQRNKGNFPGRFSGRQFSNSRSEMNVSTLELGDSALYLCASSSAGQGSIEAFFGQGTRLTVV.

This clonotype was seen once. A read error is likely here: a far larger clone is one base away. The genes are TRBV7-2 and TRBJ1-1; 9 bases agree with TRBD1. The CDR3 runs to 16 residues. Per the germline V gene, CDR1 is SGHTA and CDR2 is FQGNSA. The CDR3 bases are TGTGCCTGCAGCTTAGTCCCCGGGACAGGGAGAACTGAAGCTTTCTTT. This encodes CACSLVPGTGRTEAFF.

This clonotype was found many times. This rearrangement joins TRBV24-1 to TRBJ2-5, with a tentative D call TRBD2 (6 bases). The CDR3 totals 17 residues. The germline V gene encodes CDR1 KGHDR and CDR2 SFDVKD. Between the trimmed V and J ends, which lost 4 bases and 5 bases, there was a span of 22 bases. This CDR3 reads CATSDPAPGTRGETQYF. CDR3 bases: TGTGCCACCAGTGACCCGGCGCCAGGGACCCGGGGGGAGACCCAGTACTTC.

This clonotype was recorded at least ten times. The chain uses TRBV12-5 and TRBJ1-1, with 7 bases lining up with TRBD1. The trim removed 7 bases at V and 0 bases at J, leaving 11 bases unmatched. This CDR3 has 16 residues. Germline V CDR1 and CDR2: LGHNT, FRNRAP. The CDR3 spells CASARKTTGMNTEAFF. DNA of the CDR3: TGTGCTAGTGCCCGAAAGACGACAGGGATGAACACTGAAGCTTTCTTT.

This clonotype was observed at least ten times. The V and J genes are TRBV7-8 and TRBJ2-1, with D uncertain. The length of the CDR3 is 12 residues. Trimming removed 2 bases at V and 8 bases at J, with 7 bases between. Germline V gene sequence: CDR1 SGHVS, CDR2 FQNEAQ. The CDR3 reads CASSLRLDEQFF. For the CDR3, the DNA is TGTGCCAGCAGCTTAAGACTGGATGAGCAGTTCTTC.

The chain uses TRBV3-1 and TRBJ2-3; D gene ambiguous. Trimming cost V 0 bases and J 1 base, with 2 bases left between them. The CDR3 is 13 residues long. CDR1 is LGHDT and CDR2 is YNNKEL in the germline V gene (reference sequence). In DNA form, the CDR3 reads TGTGCCAGCAGCCAAGACCGCACAGATACGCAGTATTTT. The encoded protein is CASSQDRTDTQYF.

This clonotype was counted at least ten times. V usage is TRBV29-1 and J usage is TRBJ1-1; D is unclear. The CDR3 runs to 13 residues. V was cut by 4 bases and J by 0 bases, with 9 bases left in between. The germline gives CDR1 SQVTM, CDR2 ANQGSEA. CDR3 nucleotides: TGCAGCGTTGGACAAGATTTGAACACTGAAGCTTTCTTT. This codes for CSVGQDLNTEAFF.

J is TRBJ1-1 and V is TRBV7-3; D possibly corresponds to TRBD1 (5 bases). With 5 bases removed from V and 4 bases from J, the gap between germline ends came to 23 bases. Germline V CDR1 and CDR2: SGHTA, FQGTGA. This CDR3 spans 17 amino acids. The CDR3 nucleotides read TGTGCCAGCAGCCCAAAACCCCCAACATCTGGGGGCACTGAAGCTTTCTTT. This translates into CASSPKPPTSGGTEAFF.